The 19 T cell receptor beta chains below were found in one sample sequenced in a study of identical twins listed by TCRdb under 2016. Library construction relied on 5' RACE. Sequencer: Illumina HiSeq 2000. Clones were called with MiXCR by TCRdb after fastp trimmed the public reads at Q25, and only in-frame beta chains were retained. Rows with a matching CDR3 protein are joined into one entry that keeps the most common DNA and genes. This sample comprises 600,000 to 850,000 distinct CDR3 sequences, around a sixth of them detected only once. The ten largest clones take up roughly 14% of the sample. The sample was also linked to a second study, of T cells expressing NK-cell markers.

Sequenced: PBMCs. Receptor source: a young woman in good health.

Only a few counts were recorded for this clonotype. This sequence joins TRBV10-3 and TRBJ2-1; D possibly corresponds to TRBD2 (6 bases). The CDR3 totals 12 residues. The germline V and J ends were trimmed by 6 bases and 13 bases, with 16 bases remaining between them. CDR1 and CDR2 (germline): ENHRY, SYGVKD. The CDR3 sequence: CAISEPGERQFF. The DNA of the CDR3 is TGTGCCATCAGCGAGCCGGGGGAGCGACAGTTCTTC.

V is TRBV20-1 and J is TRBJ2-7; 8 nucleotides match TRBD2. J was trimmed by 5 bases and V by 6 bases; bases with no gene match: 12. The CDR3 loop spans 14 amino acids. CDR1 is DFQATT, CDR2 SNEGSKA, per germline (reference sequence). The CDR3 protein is CSARVAGPEDEQYF. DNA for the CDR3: TGCAGTGCCAGGGTAGCGGGGCCCGAGGACGAGCAGTACTTC.

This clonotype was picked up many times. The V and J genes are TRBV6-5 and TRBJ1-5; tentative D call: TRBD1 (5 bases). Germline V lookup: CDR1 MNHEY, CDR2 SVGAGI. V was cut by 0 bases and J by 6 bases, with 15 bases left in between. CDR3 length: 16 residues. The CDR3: CASSYSGRGVGQPQHF. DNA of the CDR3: TGTGCCAGCAGTTACTCGGGAAGGGGAGTCGGTCAGCCCCAGCATTTT.

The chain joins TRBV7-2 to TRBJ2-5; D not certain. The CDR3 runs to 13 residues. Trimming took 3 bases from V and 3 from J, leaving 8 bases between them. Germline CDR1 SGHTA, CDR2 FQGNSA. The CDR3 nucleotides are TGTGCCAGCAGCTTTATGGCGGAAGAGACCCAGTACTTC. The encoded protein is CASSFMAEETQYF. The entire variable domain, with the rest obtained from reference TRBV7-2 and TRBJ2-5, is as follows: GAGVSQSPSNKVTEKGKDVELRCDPISGHTALYWYRQSLGQGLEFLIYFQGNSAPDKSGLPSDRFSAERTGGSVSTLTIQRTQQEDSAVYLCASSFMAEETQYFGPGTRLLVL.

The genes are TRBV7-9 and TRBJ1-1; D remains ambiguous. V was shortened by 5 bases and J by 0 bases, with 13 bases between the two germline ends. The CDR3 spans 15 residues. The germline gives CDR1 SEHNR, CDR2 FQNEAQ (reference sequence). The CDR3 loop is CASSHGWNVNTEAFF. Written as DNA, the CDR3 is TGTGCCAGCAGCCACGGGTGGAACGTGAACACTGAAGCTTTCTTT.

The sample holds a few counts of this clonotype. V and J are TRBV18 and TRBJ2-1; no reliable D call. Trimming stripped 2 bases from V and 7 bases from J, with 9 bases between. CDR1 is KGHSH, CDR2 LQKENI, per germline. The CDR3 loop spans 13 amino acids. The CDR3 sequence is CASSPTTRNEQFF. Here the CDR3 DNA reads TGTGCCAGCTCACCAACCACCAGGAATGAGCAGTTCTTC.

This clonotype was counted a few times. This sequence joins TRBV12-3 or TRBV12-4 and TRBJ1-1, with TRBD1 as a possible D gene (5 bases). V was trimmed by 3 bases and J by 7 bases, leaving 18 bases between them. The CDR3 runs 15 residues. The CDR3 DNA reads TGTGCCAGCAGTTTTGCCCGGAGGGAGGGGAATGAAGCTTTCTTT. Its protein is CASSFARREGNEAFF.

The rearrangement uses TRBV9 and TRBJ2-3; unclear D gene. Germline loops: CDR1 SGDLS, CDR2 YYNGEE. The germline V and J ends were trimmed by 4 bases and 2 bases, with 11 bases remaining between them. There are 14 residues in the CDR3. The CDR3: CASSRQEDTDTQYF. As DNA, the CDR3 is TGTGCCAGCAGCCGTCAGGAAGACACAGATACGCAGTATTTT.

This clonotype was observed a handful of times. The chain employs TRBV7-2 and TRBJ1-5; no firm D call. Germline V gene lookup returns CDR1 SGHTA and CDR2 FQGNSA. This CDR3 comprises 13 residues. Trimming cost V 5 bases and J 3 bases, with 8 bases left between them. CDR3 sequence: CASSPQYNQPQHF. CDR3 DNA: TGTGCCAGCAGCCCTCAGTACAATCAGCCCCAGCATTTT.

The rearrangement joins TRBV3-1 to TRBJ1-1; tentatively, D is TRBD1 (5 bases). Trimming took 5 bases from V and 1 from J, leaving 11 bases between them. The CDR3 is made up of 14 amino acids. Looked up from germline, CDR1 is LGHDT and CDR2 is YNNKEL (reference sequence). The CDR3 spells CASSGRGKNTEAFF. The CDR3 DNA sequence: TGTGCCAGCAGCGGGCGGGGGAAGAACACTGAAGCTTTCTTT.

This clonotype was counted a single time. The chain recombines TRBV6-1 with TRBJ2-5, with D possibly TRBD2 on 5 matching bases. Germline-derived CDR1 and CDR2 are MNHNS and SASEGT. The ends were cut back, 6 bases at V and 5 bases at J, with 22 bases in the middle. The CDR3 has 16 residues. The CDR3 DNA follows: TGTGCCAGCAGCCGAGGGTATCAGGCCGGTCGGGAGACCCAGTACTTC. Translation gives CASSRGYQAGRETQYF.

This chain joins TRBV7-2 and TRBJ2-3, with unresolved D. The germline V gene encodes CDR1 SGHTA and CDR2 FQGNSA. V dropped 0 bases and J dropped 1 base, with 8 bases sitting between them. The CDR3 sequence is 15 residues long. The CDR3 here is CASSLAMSGTDTQYF. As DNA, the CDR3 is TGTGCCAGCAGCTTAGCCATGAGTGGCACAGATACGCAGTATTTT.

CDR3 sequence reads: CSVHRGSYNEQFF. The CDR3 DNA reads TGCAGCGTTCACAGGGGTTCCTACAATGAGCAGTTCTTC. The chain combines TRBV29-1 with TRBJ2-1, with 7 bases lining up with TRBD1. V gave up 5 bases and J gave up 1 base; unmatched junction bases: 2. Germline V gene sequence: CDR1 SQVTM, CDR2 ANQGSEA. This CDR3 is built from 13 residues.

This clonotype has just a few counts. The CDR3 sequence: CASSSGTGVRYGYTF. CDR3 sequence (DNA): TGTGCCAGCAGCTCCGGGACAGGGGTACGTTATGGCTACACCTTC. The V call is TRBV5-6, the J call TRBJ1-2; 10 bases map to TRBD1. Germline V gene sequence: CDR1 SGHDT, CDR2 YYEEEE. The CDR3 is 15 amino acids. V shed 3 bases, J shed 5 bases, and the junction held 7 bases outside the gene matches.

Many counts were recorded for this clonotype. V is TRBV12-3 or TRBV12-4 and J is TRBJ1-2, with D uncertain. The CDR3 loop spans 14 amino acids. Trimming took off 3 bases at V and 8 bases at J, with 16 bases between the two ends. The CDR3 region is CASSLRHLGWGYTF. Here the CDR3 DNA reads TGTGCCAGCAGTTTGCGGCATTTAGGTTGGGGCTACACCTTC.

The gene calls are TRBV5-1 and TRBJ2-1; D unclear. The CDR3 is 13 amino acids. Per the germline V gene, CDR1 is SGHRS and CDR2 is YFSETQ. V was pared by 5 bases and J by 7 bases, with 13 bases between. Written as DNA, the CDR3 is TGCGCCAGCAGTTTCGCGGCTTCTAATGAGCAGTTCTTC. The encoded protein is CASSFAASNEQFF.

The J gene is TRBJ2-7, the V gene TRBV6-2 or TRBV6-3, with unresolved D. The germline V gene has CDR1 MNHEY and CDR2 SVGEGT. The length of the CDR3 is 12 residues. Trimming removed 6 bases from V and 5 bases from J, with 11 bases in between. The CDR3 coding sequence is TGTGCCAGCAGCCGTAGCCGGGACGAGCAGTACTTC. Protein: CASSRSRDEQYF.

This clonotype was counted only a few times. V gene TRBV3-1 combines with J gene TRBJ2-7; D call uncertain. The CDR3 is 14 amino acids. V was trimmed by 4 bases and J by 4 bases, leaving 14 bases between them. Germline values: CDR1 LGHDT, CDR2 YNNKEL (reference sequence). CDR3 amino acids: CASSLASADYEQYF. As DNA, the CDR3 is TGTGCCAGCAGCCTCGCCAGCGCTGATTACGAGCAGTACTTC.

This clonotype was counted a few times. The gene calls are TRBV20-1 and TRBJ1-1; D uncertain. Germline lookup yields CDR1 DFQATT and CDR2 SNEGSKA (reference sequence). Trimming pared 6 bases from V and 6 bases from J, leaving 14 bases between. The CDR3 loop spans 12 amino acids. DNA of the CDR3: TGCAGTGCCCGGAGGCGGGAAGCTGAAGCTTTCTTT. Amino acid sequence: CSARRREAEAFF.